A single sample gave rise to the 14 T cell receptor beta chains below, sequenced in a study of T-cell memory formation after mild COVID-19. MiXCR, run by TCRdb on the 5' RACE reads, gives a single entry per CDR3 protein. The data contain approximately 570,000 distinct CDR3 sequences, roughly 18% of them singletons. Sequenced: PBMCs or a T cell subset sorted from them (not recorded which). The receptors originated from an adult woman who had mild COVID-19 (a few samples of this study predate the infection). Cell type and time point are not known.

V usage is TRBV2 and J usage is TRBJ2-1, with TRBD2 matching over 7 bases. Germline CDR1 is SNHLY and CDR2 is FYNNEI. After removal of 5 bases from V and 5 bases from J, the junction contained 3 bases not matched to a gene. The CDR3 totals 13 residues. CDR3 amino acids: CASSSLADNEQFF. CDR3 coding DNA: TGTGCCAGCAGTTCCCTAGCGGACAATGAGCAGTTCTTC.

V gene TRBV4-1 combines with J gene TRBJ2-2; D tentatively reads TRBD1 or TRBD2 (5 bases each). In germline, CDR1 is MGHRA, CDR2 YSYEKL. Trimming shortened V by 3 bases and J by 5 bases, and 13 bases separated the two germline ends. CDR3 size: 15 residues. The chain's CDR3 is CASSHPGAQTGELFF. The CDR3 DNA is TGCGCCAGCAGCCACCCCGGGGCCCAGACCGGGGAGCTGTTTTTT.

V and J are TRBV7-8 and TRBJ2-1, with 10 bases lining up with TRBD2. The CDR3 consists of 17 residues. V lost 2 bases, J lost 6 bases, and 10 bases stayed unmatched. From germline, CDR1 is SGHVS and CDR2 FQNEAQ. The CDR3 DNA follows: TGTGCCAGCAGCTTAAGGAGACTAGCGGGTATACTCAATGAGCAGTTCTTC. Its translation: CASSLRRLAGILNEQFF. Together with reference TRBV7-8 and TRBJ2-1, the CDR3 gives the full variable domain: GAGVSQSPRYKVAKRGQDVALRCDPISGHVSLFWYQQALGQGPEFLTYFQNEAQLDKSGLPSDRFFAERPEGSVSTLKIQRTQQEDSAVYLCASSLRRLAGILNEQFFGPGTRLTVL.

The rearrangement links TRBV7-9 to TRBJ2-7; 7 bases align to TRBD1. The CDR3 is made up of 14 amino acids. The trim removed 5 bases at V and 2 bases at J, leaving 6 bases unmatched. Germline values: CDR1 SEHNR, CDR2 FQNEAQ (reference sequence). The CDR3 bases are TGTGCCAGCAGCCCGACAGGGATGACCTACGAGCAGTACTTC. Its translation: CASSPTGMTYEQYF.

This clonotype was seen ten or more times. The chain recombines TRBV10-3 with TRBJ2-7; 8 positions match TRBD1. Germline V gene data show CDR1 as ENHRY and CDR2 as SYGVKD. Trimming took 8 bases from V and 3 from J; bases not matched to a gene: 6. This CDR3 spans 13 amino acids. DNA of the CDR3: TGTGCCATCCAGGGGGCTGCTGACTACGAGCAGTACTTC. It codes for CAIQGAADYEQYF.

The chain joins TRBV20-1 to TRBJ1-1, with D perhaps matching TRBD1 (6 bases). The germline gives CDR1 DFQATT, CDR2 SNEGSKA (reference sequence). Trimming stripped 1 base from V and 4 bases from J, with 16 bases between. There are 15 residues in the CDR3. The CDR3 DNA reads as TGCAGTGCTAGAGCCCAGAGGGGGGGTGGCACTGAAGCTTTCTTT. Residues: CSARAQRGGGTEAFF.

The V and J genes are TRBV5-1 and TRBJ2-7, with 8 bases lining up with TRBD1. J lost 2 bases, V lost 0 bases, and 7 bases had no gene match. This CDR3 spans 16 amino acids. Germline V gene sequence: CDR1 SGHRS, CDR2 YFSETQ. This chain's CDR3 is CASSLAYGTGPYEQYF. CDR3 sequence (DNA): TGCGCCAGCAGCTTGGCATACGGGACAGGACCCTACGAGCAGTACTTC.

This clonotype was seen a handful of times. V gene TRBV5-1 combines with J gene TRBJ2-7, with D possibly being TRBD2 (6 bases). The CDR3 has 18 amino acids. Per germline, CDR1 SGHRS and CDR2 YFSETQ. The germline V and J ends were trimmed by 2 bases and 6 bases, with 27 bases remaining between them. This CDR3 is CASSLSGTQGDLRGEQYF. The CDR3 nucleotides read TGCGCCAGCAGCTTATCCGGGACTCAAGGTGACCTACGCGGCGAGCAGTACTTC.

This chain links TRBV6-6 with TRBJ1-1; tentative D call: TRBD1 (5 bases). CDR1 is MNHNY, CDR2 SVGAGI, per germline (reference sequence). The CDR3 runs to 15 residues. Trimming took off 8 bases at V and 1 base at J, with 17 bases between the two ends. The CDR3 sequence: CASPGTSIGNTEAFF. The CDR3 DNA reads TGTGCCAGCCCCGGGACTTCGATAGGGAACACTGAAGCTTTCTTT.

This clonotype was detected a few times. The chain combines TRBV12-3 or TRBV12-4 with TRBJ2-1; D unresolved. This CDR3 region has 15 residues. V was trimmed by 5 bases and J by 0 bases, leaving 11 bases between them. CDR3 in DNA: TGTGCCAGCAGTAACCGAAGGTACTCCTACAATGAGCAGTTCTTC. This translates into CASSNRRYSYNEQFF.

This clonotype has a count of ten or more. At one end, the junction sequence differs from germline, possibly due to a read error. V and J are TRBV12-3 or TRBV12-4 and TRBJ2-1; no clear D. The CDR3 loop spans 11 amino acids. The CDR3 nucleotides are TGTGCCAGCAGCTTAGGTAATGAGCAGTTCTTC. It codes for CASSLGNEQFF.

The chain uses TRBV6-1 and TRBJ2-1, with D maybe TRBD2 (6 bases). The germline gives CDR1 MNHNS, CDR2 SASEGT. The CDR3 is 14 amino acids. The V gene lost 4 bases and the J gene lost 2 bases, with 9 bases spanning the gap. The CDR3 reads CASSGGDAYNEQFF. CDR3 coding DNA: TGTGCCAGCAGTGGCGGGGACGCCTACAATGAGCAGTTCTTC.

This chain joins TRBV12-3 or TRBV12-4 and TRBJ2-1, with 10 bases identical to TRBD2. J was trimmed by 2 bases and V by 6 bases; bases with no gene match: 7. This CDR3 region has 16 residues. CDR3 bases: TGTGCCAGCAGGGTAGCGGGAGGCCACACCTACAATGAGCAGTTCTTC. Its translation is CASRVAGGHTYNEQFF.

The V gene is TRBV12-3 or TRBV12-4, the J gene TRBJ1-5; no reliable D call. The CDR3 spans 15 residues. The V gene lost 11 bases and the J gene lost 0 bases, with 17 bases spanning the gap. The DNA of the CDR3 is TGTGCCTCCCGGGAGGGAGTGCTTAGCAATCAGCCCCAGCATTTT. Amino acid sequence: CASREGVLSNQPQHF.